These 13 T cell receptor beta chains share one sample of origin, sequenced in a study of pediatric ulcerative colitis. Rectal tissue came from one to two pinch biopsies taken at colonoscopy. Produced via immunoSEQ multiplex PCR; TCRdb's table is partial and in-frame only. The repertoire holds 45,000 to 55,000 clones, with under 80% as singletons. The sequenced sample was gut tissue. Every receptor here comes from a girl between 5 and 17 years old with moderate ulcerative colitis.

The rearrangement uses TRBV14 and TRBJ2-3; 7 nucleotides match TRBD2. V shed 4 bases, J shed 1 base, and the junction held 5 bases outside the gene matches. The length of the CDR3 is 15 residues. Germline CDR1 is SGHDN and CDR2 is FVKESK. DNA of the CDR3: TGTGCCAGCAGCCCCGCGGGAGTAGGCACAGATACGCAGTATTTT. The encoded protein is CASSPAGVGTDTQYF. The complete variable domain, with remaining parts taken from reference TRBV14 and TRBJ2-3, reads EAGVTQFPSHSVIEKGQTVTLRCDPISGHDNLYWYRRVMGKEIKFLLHFVKESKQDESGMPNNRFLAERTGGTYSTLKVQPAELEDSGVYFCASSPAGVGTDTQYFGPGTRLTVL.

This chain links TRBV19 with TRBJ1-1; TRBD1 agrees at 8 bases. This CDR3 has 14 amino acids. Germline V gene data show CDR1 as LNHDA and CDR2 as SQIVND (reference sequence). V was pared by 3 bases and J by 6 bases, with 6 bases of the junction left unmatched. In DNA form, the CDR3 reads TGTGCCAGTAGTATTTACGGGACAGGCGCTGAAGCTTTCTTT. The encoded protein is CASSIYGTGAEAFF.

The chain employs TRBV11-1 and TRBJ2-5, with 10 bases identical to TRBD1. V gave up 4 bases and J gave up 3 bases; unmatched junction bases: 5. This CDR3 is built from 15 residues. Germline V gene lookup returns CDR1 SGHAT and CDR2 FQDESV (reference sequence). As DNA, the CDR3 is TGTGCCAGCAGCTCCGTTGGGACAGGGGAAGAGACCCAGTACTTC. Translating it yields CASSSVGTGEETQYF.

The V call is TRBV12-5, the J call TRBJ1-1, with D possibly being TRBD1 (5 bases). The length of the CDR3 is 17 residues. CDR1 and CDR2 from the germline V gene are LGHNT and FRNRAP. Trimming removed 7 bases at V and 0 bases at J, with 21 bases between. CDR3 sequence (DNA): TGTGCTAGTGCCCCCGTATGGGAGGGGCGGCTGAACACTGAAGCTTTCTTT. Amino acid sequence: CASAPVWEGRLNTEAFF.

The CDR3 protein is CASSSPGNPQHF. The CDR3 bases are TGTGCCAGCAGTTCCCCCGGTAATCCCCAGCATTTT. The rearrangement uses TRBV28 and TRBJ1-5; D is unresolved. The CDR3 is made up of 12 amino acids. The ends were cut back, 4 bases at V and 10 bases at J, with 11 bases in the middle. The germline V gene encodes CDR1 MDHEN and CDR2 SYDVKM.

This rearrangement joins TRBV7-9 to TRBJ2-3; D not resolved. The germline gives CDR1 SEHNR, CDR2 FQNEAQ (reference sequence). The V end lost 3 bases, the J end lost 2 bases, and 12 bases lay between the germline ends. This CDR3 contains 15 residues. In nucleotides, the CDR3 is TGTGCCAGCAGCTTCTTTCCAGATATCACAGATACGCAGTATTTT. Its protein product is CASSFFPDITDTQYF.

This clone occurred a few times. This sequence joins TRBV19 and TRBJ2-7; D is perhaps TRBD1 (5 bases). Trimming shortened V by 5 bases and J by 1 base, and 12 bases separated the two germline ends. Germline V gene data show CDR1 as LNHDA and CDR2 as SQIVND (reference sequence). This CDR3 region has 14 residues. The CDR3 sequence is CASSGNTGSYEQYF. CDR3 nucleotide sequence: TGTGCCAGTAGTGGAAATACAGGTTCCTACGAGCAGTACTTC.

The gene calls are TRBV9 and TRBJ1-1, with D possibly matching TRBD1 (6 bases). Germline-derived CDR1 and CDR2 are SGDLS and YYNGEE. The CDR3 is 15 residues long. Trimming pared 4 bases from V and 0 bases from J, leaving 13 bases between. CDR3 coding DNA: TGTGCCAGCAGCCCAGGGGTATTAATGAACACTGAAGCTTTCTTT. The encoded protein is CASSPGVLMNTEAFF.

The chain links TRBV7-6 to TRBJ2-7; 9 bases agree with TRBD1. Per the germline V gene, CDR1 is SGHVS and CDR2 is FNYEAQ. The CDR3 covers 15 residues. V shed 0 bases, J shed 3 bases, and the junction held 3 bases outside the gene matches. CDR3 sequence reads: CASSLAGGQGYEQYF. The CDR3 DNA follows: TGTGCCAGCAGCTTAGCGGGGGGACAGGGCTACGAGCAGTACTTC.

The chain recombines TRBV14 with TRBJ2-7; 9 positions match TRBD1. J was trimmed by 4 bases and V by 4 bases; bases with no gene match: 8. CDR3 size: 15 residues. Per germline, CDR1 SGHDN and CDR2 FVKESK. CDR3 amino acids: CASSPYRGPGYEQYF. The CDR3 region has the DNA TGTGCCAGCAGCCCGTACAGGGGGCCAGGGTACGAGCAGTACTTC.

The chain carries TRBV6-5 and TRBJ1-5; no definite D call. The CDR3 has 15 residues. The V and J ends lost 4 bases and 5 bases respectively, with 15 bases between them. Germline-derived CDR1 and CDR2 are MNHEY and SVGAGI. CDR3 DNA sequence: TGTGCCAGCAGTTTCGGGAGGTTCGGCGATCAGCCCCAGCATTTT. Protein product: CASSFGRFGDQPQHF.

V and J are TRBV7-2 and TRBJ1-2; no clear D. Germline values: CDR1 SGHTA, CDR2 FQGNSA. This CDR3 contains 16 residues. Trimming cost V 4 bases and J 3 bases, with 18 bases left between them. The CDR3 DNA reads TGTGCCAGCAGCTCGATCACGGTCTACAGAGACTATGGCTACACCTTC. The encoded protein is CASSSITVYRDYGYTF. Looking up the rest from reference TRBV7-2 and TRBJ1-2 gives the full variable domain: GAGVSQSPSNKVTEKGKDVELRCDPISGHTALYWYRQSLGQGLEFLIYFQGNSAPDKSGLPSDRFSAERTGGSVSTLTIQRTQQEDSAVYLCASSSITVYRDYGYTFGSGTRLTVV.

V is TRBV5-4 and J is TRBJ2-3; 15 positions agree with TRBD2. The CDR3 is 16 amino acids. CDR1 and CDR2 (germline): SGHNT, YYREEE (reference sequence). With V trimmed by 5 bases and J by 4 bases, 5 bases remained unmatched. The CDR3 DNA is TGTGCCAGCAGTTTGCGGACTAGCGGGAGGGCAGATACGCAGTATTTT. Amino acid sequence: CASSLRTSGRADTQYF.